The subject of this entry is one TCR beta chain. These data are taken from a study of blood T cell repertoires in COVID-19. Across 24 US areas, participants ranged in age from about 18 to 89 years. Here immunoSEQ multiplex PCR was the method, and the copy in TCRdb shows in-frame clones only, minus some. The table shows over 200,000 clones, with under 90% occurring only once. This clonotype originated in a man aged 60 to 75 who had recovered from COVID-19. The sample taken for sequencing was PBMCs or T cells enriched from blood (not recorded which).

The CDR3: CASSIGTSGYQETQYF. The DNA for the CDR3 is TGTGCCAGTAGTATTGGGACTAGCGGGTACCAAGAGACCCAGTACTTC. The J gene is TRBJ2-5, the V gene TRBV19; 12 bases are shared with TRBD2. Trimming cost V 3 bases and J 0 bases; bases outside gene matches: 2. CDR1 is LNHDA, CDR2 SQIVND, per germline (reference sequence). The length of the CDR3 is 16 residues.